This T cell receptor (beta chain) was sequenced during a study of identical twins. This clonotype was recorded at least ten times. Its antigen is undetermined. Study results and limitations: Reduced insertions were recorded for abundant cord blood beta clonotypes, with no such pattern in memory repertoires. Findings depended on cross-sectional statistics rather than tracking the same donors.

The CDR3 has 16 residues. The germline V gene encodes CDR1 SSHAT and CDR2 FNYEAQ (reference sequence). Trimming left V 5 bases short and J 4 bases short, with 17 bases between. TCRdb passed the 5' RACE reads through MiXCR, listing each CDR3 protein once. This repertoire shows roughly 240,000 distinct CDR3 sequences, approximately 7% found once; its top ten account for 3.5% to 4%. These sequences were also reported in another study, on yellow fever vaccine responses in identical twins.

The J gene is TRBJ2-2, the V gene TRBV7-7; D may be TRBD2 (7 bases). This clonotype was sampled from a woman under 30 in good health. Specimen: memory (CD45RO+) T cells sorted from blood. CDR3: CASSPRRGAGTGELFF. CDR3 bases: TGTGCCAGCAGCCCCCGCCGGGGGGCGGGCACCGGGGAGCTGTTTTTT. Based on the CDR3 plus reference TRBV7-7 and TRBJ2-2, the full variable domain is GAGVSQSPRYKVTKRGQDVTLRCDPISSHATLYWYQQALGQGPEFLTYFNYEAQPDKSGLPSDRFSAERPEGSISTLTIQRTEQRDSAMYRCASSPRRGAGTGELFFGEGSRLTVL.